The 17 T cell receptor beta chains presented below share a single source sample, sequenced in a study of human T cells and chemical hapten exposure. Time point noted: pre-sensitization, week 0. Described treatment: therapeutic diphenylcyclopropenone sensitization with weekly scalp DPC. TCRdb called the RACE reads again in MiXCR, with one record for every CDR3 protein. The profile covers around 350,000 distinct CDR3 sequences, with around 5.5% appearing a single time and 7% to 10% taken by the ten largest. The sample consisted of whole blood, taken in connection with sensitization to the hapten diphenylcyclopropenone (DPC). Receptors were obtained from a woman under 30 with alopecia areata. Some clones in this sample may be carry-over from other donors' samples.

The V and J genes are TRBV7-9 and TRBJ1-6, with 7 bases identical to TRBD1. This CDR3 is built from 16 residues. CDR1 and CDR2 (germline): SEHNR, FQNEAQ (reference sequence). V shed 1 base and J 4 bases; nucleotides not matched to a gene: 4. The CDR3 here is CASSLVRGQYNSPLHF. CDR3 DNA: TGTGCCAGCAGCTTAGTTCGGGGACAGTATAATTCACCCCTCCACTTT.

The sample holds many counts of this clonotype. The chain is built from TRBV7-2 and TRBJ1-6; 8 positions agree with TRBD1. The J segment lost 3 bases and the V segment lost 3 bases, leaving 4 bases of the junction unmatched. Germline V gives CDR1 SGHTA, CDR2 FQGNSA. The CDR3 loop spans 16 amino acids. The chain's CDR3 is CASSLGQAYYNSPLHF. CDR3 coding DNA: TGTGCCAGCAGCTTGGGACAGGCGTACTATAATTCACCCCTCCACTTT.

This clonotype was detected ten times or more. The chain has TRBV5-1 and TRBJ2-7; maybe TRBD1 (5 bases). Trimming left V 4 bases short and J 6 bases short, with 17 bases between. The CDR3 loop spans 14 amino acids. Germline V gene lookup returns CDR1 SGHRS and CDR2 YFSETQ. The chain's CDR3 is CASSPFLQGVEQYF. CDR3 DNA sequence: TGCGCCAGCAGCCCCTTCCTGCAGGGTGTCGAGCAGTACTTC.

This clonotype appeared a few times. This sequence joins TRBV10-3 and TRBJ2-5, with D uncertain. Trimming removed 6 bases from V and 5 bases from J, with 16 bases in between. Germline V gene data show CDR1 as ENHRY and CDR2 as SYGVKD. The CDR3 covers 14 residues. The CDR3 spells CAIRDNRDPETQYF. CDR3 nucleotides: TGTGCCATCAGGGATAATAGAGACCCGGAGACCCAGTACTTC.

This chain joins TRBV9 and TRBJ2-2; 11 bases are shared with TRBD2. The ends lost 5 bases at V and 7 bases at J; junction bases unmatched: 7. Looked up from germline, CDR1 is SGDLS and CDR2 is YYNGEE. The CDR3 spans 15 residues. The CDR3 sequence: CASSWEGLAGGELFF. The CDR3 DNA follows: TGTGCCAGCAGTTGGGAAGGACTAGCGGGCGGGGAGCTGTTTTTT.

This chain joins TRBV6-1 and TRBJ1-1; D possibly corresponds to TRBD1 (6 bases). The germline V gene encodes CDR1 MNHNS and CDR2 SASEGT. Trimming stripped 3 bases from V and 4 bases from J, with 12 bases between. The CDR3 consists of 14 residues. The CDR3 nucleotides are TGTGCCAGCAGTGAGGGCAGGGGAGGCACTGAAGCTTTCTTT. It yields the protein CASSEGRGGTEAFF.

This clonotype was observed at least ten times. The chain combines TRBV29-1 with TRBJ1-1, with 8 bases lining up with TRBD1. This CDR3 spans 13 amino acids. V lost 2 bases, J lost 5 bases, and 4 bases stayed unmatched. Germline V gives CDR1 SQVTM, CDR2 ANQGSEA. CDR3 nucleotide sequence: TGCAGCGTTGAATTCGGACAGGGTACTGAAGCTTTCTTT. Translating it yields CSVEFGQGTEAFF.

This clonotype was seen a few times. This chain joins TRBV7-2 and TRBJ2-3; no clear D gene. The CDR3 is 16 residues long. Trimming took off 3 bases at V and 5 bases at J, with 18 bases between the two ends. Germline V lookup: CDR1 SGHTA, CDR2 FQGNSA. CDR3: CASSLSIGQWGDTQYF. DNA of the CDR3: TGTGCCAGCAGCTTGTCAATCGGCCAATGGGGAGATACGCAGTATTTT.

Only a few counts were recorded for this clonotype. CDR3 in DNA: TGTGCCAGCAGTCCGAGGGACTCCCCGATAACCTACGAGCAGTACTTC. Translated, it gives CASSPRDSPITYEQYF. The rearrangement uses TRBV6-5 and TRBJ2-7; possibly TRBD2 for D (6 bases). The CDR3 is 16 residues long. CDR1 MNHEY and CDR2 SVGAGI come from the germline V gene. V lost 5 bases and J 2 bases, leaving 19 bases between the germline ends.

This clonotype was counted at least ten times. The genes are TRBV7-2 and TRBJ1-1; 8 nucleotides line up with TRBD1. The CDR3 runs 15 residues. Trimming at V came to 4 bases and at J to 7 bases, leaving 11 bases not matched to a gene. Germline V gene sequence: CDR1 SGHTA, CDR2 FQGNSA. The CDR3 protein is CASSSQGQGIVEAFF. CDR3 in DNA: TGTGCCAGCAGCTCTCAAGGACAGGGTATAGTTGAAGCTTTCTTT. The whole variable domain, filled in from reference TRBV7-2 and TRBJ1-1, reads GAGVSQSPSNKVTEKGKDVELRCDPISGHTALYWYRQSLGQGLEFLIYFQGNSAPDKSGLPSDRFSAERTGGSVSTLTIQRTQQEDSAVYLCASSSQGQGIVEAFFGQGTRLTVV.

This clonotype was seen a few times. The chain is built from TRBV12-3 or TRBV12-4 and TRBJ2-7; a possible D gene is TRBD1 (6 bases). V gave up 4 bases and J gave up 0 bases, with 22 bases separating them. The CDR3 is 18 amino acids. DNA of the CDR3: TGTGCCAGCAGTTCCACTAGGGCAGGGGCGAAGAACTCCTACGAGCAGTACTTC. Protein: CASSSTRAGAKNSYEQYF.

This clonotype was counted ten times or more. This chain uses TRBV7-2 with TRBJ1-4; TRBD1 might be the D (5 bases). V was shortened by 4 bases and J by 6 bases, with 15 bases between the two germline ends. CDR1 is SGHTA and CDR2 is FQGNSA in the germline V gene. CDR3 length: 15 residues. The CDR3 here is CASSSVGPWDEKLFF. CDR3 DNA: TGTGCCAGCAGCTCGGTGGGACCCTGGGATGAAAAACTGTTTTTT.

The sample holds a few counts of this clonotype. V usage is TRBV12-3 or TRBV12-4 and J usage is TRBJ1-6, with 7 bases aligning to TRBD1. Germline trimming cut 3 bases from V and 5 bases from J; bases unmatched to any gene: 4. This CDR3 has 15 residues. CDR3 sequence reads: CASSLGDRDNSPLHF. Written as DNA, the CDR3 is TGTGCCAGCAGTTTGGGAGACAGGGATAATTCACCCCTCCACTTT.

The chain links TRBV5-1 to TRBJ1-1, with 7 bases that match TRBD1. Germline V gives CDR1 SGHRS, CDR2 YFSETQ. The CDR3 runs 14 residues. J lost 2 bases, V lost 4 bases, and 5 bases had no gene match. CDR3: CASSQRQGNTEAFF. The CDR3 DNA sequence: TGCGCCAGCAGCCAACGACAGGGTAACACTGAAGCTTTCTTT.

This clonotype was counted only a few times. The DNA for the CDR3 is TGTGCCAGCAGCCAAGTTTTAGGGGGTGGAGAGACCCAGTACTTC. It codes for CASSQVLGGGETQYF. V usage is TRBV3-1 and J usage is TRBJ2-5; D is possibly TRBD1 (6 bases). The CDR3 extends over 15 amino acids. Germline lookup yields CDR1 LGHDT and CDR2 YNNKEL (reference sequence). V was trimmed by 1 base and J by 4 bases, leaving 13 bases between them.

This clonotype appeared a few times. The V gene is TRBV6-2 or TRBV6-3, the J gene TRBJ2-3, with 13 bases aligning to TRBD2. Germline V lookup: CDR1 MNHEY, CDR2 SVGEGT. After removal of 4 bases from V and 3 bases from J, the junction contained 10 bases not matched to a gene. The CDR3 is made up of 18 amino acids. CDR3 DNA: TGTGCCAGCAGTTCCCCGAGACTAGCGGGGGGTGGTACAGATACGCAGTATTTT. This encodes CASSSPRLAGGGTDTQYF.

This clonotype was counted a few times. The chain recombines TRBV6-2 or TRBV6-3 with TRBJ2-7, with D possibly TRBD1 on 6 matching bases. Trimming took off 5 bases at V and 3 bases at J, with 11 bases between the two ends. There are 13 residues in the CDR3. CDR1 MNHEY and CDR2 SVGEGT come from the germline V gene. The CDR3 nucleotides are TGTGCCAGCAGTCGGACAGAATTCTACGAGCAGTACTTC. Amino acids: CASSRTEFYEQYF.